The 17 T cell receptor beta chains reported below all come from one sample, sequenced in a study of T cell changes during pregnancy in multiple sclerosis. TCRdb's table, derived via immunoSEQ multiplex PCR, lists solely in-frame clones and lacks some. The table has about 97,000 clones, about 90% seen once. The source material was peripheral blood, sampled in the second trimester of pregnancy. Receptors were obtained from a female donor with multiple sclerosis, enrolled in a pregnancy study.

This chain uses TRBV14 with TRBJ2-3; 9 bases are shared with TRBD2. Looked up from germline, CDR1 is SGHDN and CDR2 is FVKESK. V gave up 0 bases and J gave up 9 bases; unmatched junction bases: 10. CDR3 length: 16 residues. The DNA for the CDR3 is TGTGCCAGCAGCCAAGAGGCCGGACTAGCGATCCACACGCAGTATTTT. It specifies CASSQEAGLAIHTQYF.

The chain combines TRBV7-6 with TRBJ2-5, with 7 bases matching TRBD1. Trimming took 5 bases from V and 4 from J; bases not matched to a gene: 10. The germline V gene encodes CDR1 SGHVS and CDR2 FNYEAQ. The CDR3 runs 15 residues. The CDR3 coding sequence is TGTGCCAGCAGCCCGATACAGGGGTTAGGAGAGACCCAGTACTTC. Translation gives CASSPIQGLGETQYF.

Written as DNA, the CDR3 is TGTGCCAGCAGTTTTAGGCTAGCGGGAGGTAACGAGCAGTACTTC. Amino acids: CASSFRLAGGNEQYF. The rearrangement uses TRBV27 and TRBJ2-7, with 11 nucleotides matching TRBD2. The V gene's germline CDR1 is MNHEY and CDR2 SMNVEV (reference sequence). This CDR3 is built from 15 residues. V shed 3 bases, J shed 5 bases, and the junction held 6 bases outside the gene matches.

The chain recombines TRBV4-1 with TRBJ1-1; maybe TRBD1 (6 bases). CDR3 size: 17 residues. The germline V and J ends were trimmed by 0 bases and 1 base, with 15 bases remaining between them. Looked up from germline, CDR1 is MGHRA and CDR2 is YSYEKL. CDR3 sequence: CASSQDLGGARNTEAFF. The CDR3 DNA follows: TGCGCCAGCAGCCAAGATCTAGGGGGGGCGAGGAACACTGAAGCTTTCTTT.

The rearrangement joins TRBV28 to TRBJ2-1; D gene ambiguous. This CDR3 is built from 13 residues. The V gene lost 2 bases and the J gene lost 8 bases, with 10 bases spanning the gap. Germline values: CDR1 MDHEN, CDR2 SYDVKM. CDR3 amino acids: CASSLSRLDEQFF. The CDR3 bases are TGTGCCAGCAGTTTAAGCAGGTTGGATGAGCAGTTCTTC.

This clone was observed once. The chain is built from TRBV14 and TRBJ2-7; tentatively, D is TRBD1 (6 bases). Between the trimmed V and J ends, which lost 1 base and 3 bases, there was a span of 16 bases. CDR1 is SGHDN, CDR2 FVKESK, per germline. The CDR3 length is 16 residues. The CDR3 here is CASSQVPTGQRYEQYF. CDR3 coding DNA: TGTGCCAGCAGCCAAGTTCCTACAGGGCAGCGCTACGAGCAGTACTTC. Complete variable domain (other parts from reference TRBV14 and TRBJ2-7): EAGVTQFPSHSVIEKGQTVTLRCDPISGHDNLYWYRRVMGKEIKFLLHFVKESKQDESGMPNNRFLAERTGGTYSTLKVQPAELEDSGVYFCASSQVPTGQRYEQYFGPGTRLTVT.

This clone is a singleton in its sample. The chain couples TRBV25-1 to TRBJ1-1; perhaps TRBD1 as D (5 bases). From germline, CDR1 is MGHDK and CDR2 SYGVNS. The CDR3 is made up of 15 amino acids. With 0 bases removed from V and 3 bases from J, the gap between germline ends came to 11 bases. The CDR3: CASSEYRQGDTEAFF. The CDR3 bases are TGTGCCAGCAGTGAATATAGGCAGGGTGACACTGAAGCTTTCTTT.

The rearrangement joins TRBV18 to TRBJ2-6; D remains unclear. The germline CDR1 and CDR2 sequences are KGHSH and LQKENI. V dropped 0 bases and J dropped 1 base, with 4 bases sitting between them. This CDR3 region has 15 residues. Here the CDR3 DNA reads TGTGCCAGCTCACCACCGAGTTCTGGGGCCAACGTCCTGACTTTC. It encodes CASSPPSSGANVLTF.

The rearrangement uses TRBV7-2 and TRBJ2-7; 8 bases are shared with TRBD2. The CDR3 is made up of 12 amino acids. Germline trimming cut 5 bases from V and 10 bases from J; bases unmatched to any gene: 7. Germline CDR1 and CDR2: SGHTA and FQGNSA. CDR3 region: CASSPIAGPQYF. The CDR3 DNA is TGTGCCAGCAGCCCGATAGCGGGGCCCCAGTACTTC.

V usage is TRBV7-9 and J usage is TRBJ2-2; 7 bases are shared with TRBD1. The V gene's germline CDR1 is SEHNR and CDR2 FQNEAQ (reference sequence). This CDR3 is 15 amino acids long. V lost 1 base to trimming and J lost 4 bases; unmatched junction nucleotides: 3. The CDR3: CASSLGGGATGELFF. DNA of the CDR3: TGTGCCAGCAGCTTAGGAGGGGGCGCCACCGGGGAGCTGTTTTTT. Drawing the rest from reference TRBV7-9 and TRBJ2-2, the complete variable domain is DTGVSQNPRHKITKRGQNVTFRCDPISEHNRLYWYRQTLGQGPEFLTYFQNEAQLEKSRLLSDRFSAERPKGSFSTLEIQRTEQGDSAMYLCASSLGGGATGELFFGEGSRLTVL.

The J gene is TRBJ1-2, the V gene TRBV28, with D possibly TRBD1 on 5 matching bases. V was trimmed by 7 bases and J by 4 bases, leaving 10 bases between them. The CDR3 runs 12 residues. CDR1 is MDHEN and CDR2 is SYDVKM in the germline V gene. The CDR3 region is CASTTGGYGYTF. The DNA for the CDR3 is TGTGCCAGCACCACGGGGGGCTATGGCTACACCTTC.

The chain uses TRBV10-3 and TRBJ2-3; 10 bases fit TRBD1. This CDR3 has 14 residues. The J segment lost 3 bases and the V segment lost 10 bases, leaving 7 bases of the junction unmatched. The V gene's germline CDR1 is ENHRY and CDR2 SYGVKD. CDR3 DNA sequence: TGTGCCACCGCCGGGACAGGGGAAACAGATACGCAGTATTTT. This codes for CATAGTGETDTQYF.

The CDR3 DNA reads TGTGCCAGCAGTTACAGGGGGGGCGAGCAGTACTTC. It codes for CASSYRGGEQYF. The genes are TRBV27 and TRBJ2-7; tentative D call: TRBD1 (8 bases). This CDR3 is 12 amino acids long. Germline CDR1 MNHEY, CDR2 SMNVEV (reference sequence). V was cut by 4 bases and J by 6 bases, with 10 bases left in between.

This chain links TRBV27 with TRBJ2-3; 9 nucleotides agree with TRBD1. The germline V gene encodes CDR1 MNHEY and CDR2 SMNVEV (reference sequence). V lost 5 bases to trimming and J lost 2 bases; unmatched junction nucleotides: 11. The CDR3 loop spans 17 amino acids. The chain's CDR3 is CASSDPRRTGATDTQYF. CDR3 sequence (DNA): TGTGCCAGCAGTGACCCCCGGAGGACAGGGGCCACAGATACGCAGTATTTT.

The V gene is TRBV29-1, the J gene TRBJ2-4; TRBD2 agrees at 7 bases. The length of the CDR3 is 16 residues. Per germline, CDR1 SQVTM and CDR2 ANQGSEA. V lost 5 bases to trimming and J lost 1 base; unmatched junction nucleotides: 11. Written as DNA, the CDR3 is TGCAGCGTTCGTCGGGAGGTAGTAGGGGCCAAAAACATTCAGTACTTC. Protein: CSVRREVVGAKNIQYF.

The V and J genes are TRBV6-5 and TRBJ2-7; tentatively, D is TRBD1 (6 bases). Per germline, CDR1 MNHEY and CDR2 SVGAGI. The CDR3 spans 14 residues. V lost 0 bases and J 7 bases, leaving 13 bases between the germline ends. The CDR3 bases are TGTGCCAGCAGTTACTCGACAGGCCTCACGGAGCAGTACTTC. Translation: CASSYSTGLTEQYF.

The count of this clone is one. The V gene is TRBV5-5, the J gene TRBJ2-5, with TRBD2 as a possible D gene (5 bases). Per the germline V gene, CDR1 is SGHKS and CDR2 is YYEKEE (reference sequence). This CDR3 is built from 15 residues. Deletions cut 0 bases from V and 2 bases from J, with 11 bases between. CDR3 amino acids: CASSLGPGTQETQYF. The DNA for the CDR3 is TGTGCCAGCAGCTTGGGTCCGGGAACACAAGAGACCCAGTACTTC.